This T cell receptor beta chain originates from a study of control samples from healthy donors and cancer patients. TCRdb keeps only in-frame clones here, not all; method: immunoSEQ multiplex PCR. This sample carries about 69,000 clones, approximately 89% of them seen once, and the ten largest clones take around 5.1%. The V gene lost 1 base and the J gene lost 5 bases, with 14 bases spanning the gap. The CDR3 has 15 amino acids. The germline CDR1 and CDR2 sequences are GTSNPN and SVGIG (reference sequence). The sequence derives from a man in his 60s with colorectal cancer. The chain uses TRBV30 and TRBJ1-4, with D possibly matching TRBD1 (6 bases). The sequencing sample was made of PBMCs. CDR3 bases: TGTGCCTGGAGTGCCCAACAGGGTACGAATGAAAAACTGTTTTTT. Translation: CAWSAQQGTNEKLFF.